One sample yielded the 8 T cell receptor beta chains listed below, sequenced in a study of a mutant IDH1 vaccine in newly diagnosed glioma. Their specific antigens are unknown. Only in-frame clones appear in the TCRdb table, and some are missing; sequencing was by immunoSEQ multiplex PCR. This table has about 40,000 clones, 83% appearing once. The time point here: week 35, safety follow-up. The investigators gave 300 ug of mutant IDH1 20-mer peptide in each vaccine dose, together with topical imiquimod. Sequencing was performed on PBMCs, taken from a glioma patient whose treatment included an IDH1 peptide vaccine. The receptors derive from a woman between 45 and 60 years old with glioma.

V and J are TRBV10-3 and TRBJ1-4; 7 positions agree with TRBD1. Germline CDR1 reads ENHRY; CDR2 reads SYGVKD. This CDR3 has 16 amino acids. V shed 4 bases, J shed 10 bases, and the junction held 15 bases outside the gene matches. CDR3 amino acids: CAISAGTAATKGKLFF. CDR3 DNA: TGTGCCATCAGTGCCGGGACAGCTGCAACTAAGGGAAAACTGTTTTTT.

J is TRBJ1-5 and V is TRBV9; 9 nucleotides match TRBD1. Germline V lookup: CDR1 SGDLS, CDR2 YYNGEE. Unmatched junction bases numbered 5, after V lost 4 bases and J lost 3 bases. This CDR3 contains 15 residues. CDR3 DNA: TGTGCCAGCAGCCCCTGGGACAGGGTCAATCAGCCCCAGCATTTT. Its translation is CASSPWDRVNQPQHF.

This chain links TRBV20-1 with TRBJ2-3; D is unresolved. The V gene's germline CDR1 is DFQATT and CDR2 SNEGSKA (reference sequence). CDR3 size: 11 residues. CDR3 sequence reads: CTPFSPDTQYF. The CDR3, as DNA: TGCACCCCCTTCAGTCCAGATACGCAGTATTTT.

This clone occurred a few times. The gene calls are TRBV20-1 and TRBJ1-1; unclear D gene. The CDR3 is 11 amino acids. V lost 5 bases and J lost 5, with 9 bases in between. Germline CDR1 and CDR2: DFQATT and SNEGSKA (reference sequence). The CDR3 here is CSAGRDTEAFF. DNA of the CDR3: TGCAGTGCTGGCAGAGATACTGAAGCTTTCTTT.

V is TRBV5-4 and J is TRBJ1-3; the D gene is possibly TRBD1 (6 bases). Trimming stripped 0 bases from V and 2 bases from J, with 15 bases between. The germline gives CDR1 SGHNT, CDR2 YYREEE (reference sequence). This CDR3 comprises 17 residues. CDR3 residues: CASSLAGGHKAGNTIYF. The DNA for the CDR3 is TGTGCCAGCAGCTTGGCTGGGGGGCATAAGGCTGGAAACACCATATATTTT.

The CDR3 protein is CAWSIRRDEQFF. The CDR3 nucleotides are TGTGCCTGGAGTATCCGCAGGGACGAGCAGTTCTTC. The chain has TRBV30 and TRBJ2-1; perhaps D is TRBD1 or TRBD2 (5 bases each). Trimming removed 2 bases from V and 10 bases from J, with 12 bases in between. Germline V gene sequence: CDR1 GTSNPN, CDR2 SVGIG (reference sequence). This CDR3 spans 12 amino acids.

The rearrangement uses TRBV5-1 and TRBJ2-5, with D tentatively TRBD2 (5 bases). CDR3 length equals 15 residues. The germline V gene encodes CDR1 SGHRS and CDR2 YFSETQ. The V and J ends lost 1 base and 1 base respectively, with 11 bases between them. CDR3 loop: CASSLQGLAQETQYF. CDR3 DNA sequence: TGCGCCAGCAGCTTGCAAGGTCTAGCCCAAGAGACCCAGTACTTC.

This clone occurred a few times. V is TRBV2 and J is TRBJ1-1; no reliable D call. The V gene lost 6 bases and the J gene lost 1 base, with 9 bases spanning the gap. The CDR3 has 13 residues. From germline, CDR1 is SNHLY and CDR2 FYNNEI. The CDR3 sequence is CASRWTGNTEAFF. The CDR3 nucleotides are TGTGCCAGCAGATGGACGGGGAACACTGAAGCTTTCTTT.